Described below is a single TCR beta chain sequence and its context. Its specificity is not known. Reverse transcription of roughly 0.45 to 1 ug RNA used random hexamers. TCRdb processed the immunoSEQ multiplex PCR reads anew with MiXCR; each CDR3 protein has one entry. The repertoire holds 85,000 to 130,000 distinct CDR3 sequences, with around 94% as singletons. V lost 7 bases and J 6 bases, leaving 8 bases between the germline ends. The CDR3 contains 10 residues. Germline values: CDR1 SQVTM, CDR2 ANQGSEA. Sequencing of TCR beta, carried out with a high-throughput approach, was applied to CD8+ and CD4+ T cells from the blood. In Susac syndrome patients, recently defined diagnostic criteria for definite or probable disease were met. These data come from a study of CD8 T cells in Susac syndrome. Study-level points and caveats: The total CD8+ repertoires yielded 15 to 20 Susac-specific public clones and the CD8+ TEMRA repertoires yielded about 5. Clonal expansion of Susac CD8+ cells peaked in TEMRA cells, and it also peaked in active patients.

The sample was CD8+ T cells from PBMCs. This chain uses TRBV29-1 with TRBJ2-3; D is unclear. The sequence was obtained from a human donor with Susac syndrome. The CDR3 reads CSGVTDTQYF. The CDR3, as DNA: TGCAGCGGCGTGACGGATACGCAGTATTTT.